This is a list of T cell receptor beta chains from one sample in a study of blood T cell repertoires in COVID-19. The method was immunoSEQ multiplex PCR; TCRdb's version includes in-frame clones alone and lacks a portion of them. There are 250,000 to 350,000 clones in the sample; about nine tenths occur only once, and more than 8.5% lies in the top ten. Sequenced input: PBMCs or T cells enriched from blood (not recorded which). The receptors come from a woman aged 18-35 years who had recovered from COVID-19. CDR3s leave out the opening cysteine and the closing phenylalanine or tryptophan.

TRBV5-4	TRBJ2-5	ASSPGLAEETQY
TRBV29-1	TRBJ1-4	SGGQGSEKLF
TRBV27	TRBJ2-1	ASSLLSTGLAGGYEQF
TRBV19	TRBJ2-1	ASSTTSGGVNEQF
TRBV9	TRBJ1-3	ASSVEARDPGNTIY
TRBV19	TRBJ2-7	ASSIETEPSYEQY
TRBV6-2/TRBV6-3	TRBJ2-3	ASSPLAGRTDTQY
TRBV6-2/TRBV6-3	TRBJ1-2	ASSSGHGVT
TRBV28	TRBJ2-7	ASSSHPDRSYEQY
TRBV6-2/TRBV6-3	TRBJ1-2	ASSQGLYYGYT
TRBV9	TRBJ2-7	ASSEGLAGGFYEQY
TRBV28	TRBJ2-7	ASSLGVGRPYEQY
TRBV30	TRBJ1-1	AWSVGLGVSTEAF
TRBV7-8	TRBJ2-7	ASSRMTGTPLEQY
TRBV6-2/TRBV6-3	TRBJ2-1	ASSARTGGHNEQF
TRBV5-6	TRBJ1-2	ASTDTGGGNYGYT
TRBV7-3	TRBJ2-1	ASSLTKAGGPHEQF
TRBV15	TRBJ2-3	ATSRLGADTQY
TRBV18	TRBJ2-3	ASSGGGPDTQY
TRBV7-3	TRBJ1-1	ASSPGIGGTEAF
TRBV29-1	TRBJ1-1	SVEPGGRAF
TRBV18	TRBJ1-2	ASSPPAGGTDGYT